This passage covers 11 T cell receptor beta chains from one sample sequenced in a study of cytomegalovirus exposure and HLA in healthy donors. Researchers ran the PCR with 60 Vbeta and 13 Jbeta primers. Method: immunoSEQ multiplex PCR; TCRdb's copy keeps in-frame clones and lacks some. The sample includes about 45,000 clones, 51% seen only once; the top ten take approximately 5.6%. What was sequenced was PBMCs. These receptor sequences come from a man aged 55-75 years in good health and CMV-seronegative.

CDR3 bases: TGTGCCAGCAGCTTCTTGACAGGGACTGTTGGTGGGGCCAACGTCCTGACTTTC. The encoded protein is CASSFLTGTVGGANVLTF. The rearrangement uses TRBV5-4 and TRBJ2-6; maybe TRBD1 (7 bases). The CDR3 contains 18 residues. CDR1 and CDR2 (germline): SGHNT, YYREEE (reference sequence). V lost 2 bases and J 3 bases, leaving 18 bases between the germline ends.

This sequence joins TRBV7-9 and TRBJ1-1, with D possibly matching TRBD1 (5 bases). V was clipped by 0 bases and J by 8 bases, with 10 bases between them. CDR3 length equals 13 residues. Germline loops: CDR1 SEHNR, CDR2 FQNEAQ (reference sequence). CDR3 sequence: CASSLASGEEAFF. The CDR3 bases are TGTGCCAGCAGCTTAGCGTCGGGGGAGGAAGCTTTCTTT.

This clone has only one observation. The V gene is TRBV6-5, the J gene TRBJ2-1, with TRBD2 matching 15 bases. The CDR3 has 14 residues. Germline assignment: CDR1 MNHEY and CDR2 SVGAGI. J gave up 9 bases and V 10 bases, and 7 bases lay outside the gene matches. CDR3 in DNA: TGTGCCACCGTGGGACTAGCGGGAGGTGTTGAGCAGTTCTTC. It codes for CATVGLAGGVEQFF.

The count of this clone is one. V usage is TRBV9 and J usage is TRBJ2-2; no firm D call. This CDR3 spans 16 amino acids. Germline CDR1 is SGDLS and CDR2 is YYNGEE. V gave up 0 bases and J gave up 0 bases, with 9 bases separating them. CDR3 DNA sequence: TGTGCCAGCAGCGTAGCTGGCAGATCGAACACCGGGGAGCTGTTTTTT. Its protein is CASSVAGRSNTGELFF.

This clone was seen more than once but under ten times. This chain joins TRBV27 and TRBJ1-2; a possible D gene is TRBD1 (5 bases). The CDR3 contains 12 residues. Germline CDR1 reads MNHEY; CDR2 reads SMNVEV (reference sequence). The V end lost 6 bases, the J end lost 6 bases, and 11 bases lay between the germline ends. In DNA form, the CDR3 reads TGTGCCAGCAGGTCAAGGACAAATGGCTACACCTTC. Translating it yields CASRSRTNGYTF.

Here the CDR3 reads CASSLYMWGTNEKLFF. The CDR3 bases are TGCGCCAGCAGCTTGTATATGTGGGGCACTAATGAAAAACTGTTTTTT. V is TRBV5-1 and J is TRBJ1-4; D possibly corresponds to TRBD1 (5 bases). V was shortened by 1 base and J by 2 bases, with 12 bases between the two germline ends. The length of the CDR3 is 16 residues. Germline V gene data show CDR1 as SGHRS and CDR2 as YFSETQ. The full variable domain, completed using reference TRBV5-1 and TRBJ1-4, is KAGVTQTPRYLIKTRGQQVTLSCSPISGHRSVSWYQQTPGQGLQFLFEYFSETQRNKGNFPGRFSGRQFSNSRSEMNVSTLELGDSALYLCASSLYMWGTNEKLFFGSGTQLSVL.

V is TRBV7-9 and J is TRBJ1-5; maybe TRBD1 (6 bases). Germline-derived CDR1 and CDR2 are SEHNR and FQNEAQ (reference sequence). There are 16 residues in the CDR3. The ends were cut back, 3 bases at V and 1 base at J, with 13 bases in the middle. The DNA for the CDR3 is TGTGCCAGCAGCTTCGGGGGGGCTTCAAGCAATCAGCCCCAGCATTTT. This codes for CASSFGGASSNQPQHF.

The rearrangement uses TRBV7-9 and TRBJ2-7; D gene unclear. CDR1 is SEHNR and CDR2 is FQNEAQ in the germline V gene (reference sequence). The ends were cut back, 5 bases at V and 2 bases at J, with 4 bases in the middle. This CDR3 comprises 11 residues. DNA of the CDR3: TGTGCCAGCAGCCCAGCCTACGAGCAGTACTTC. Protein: CASSPAYEQYF.

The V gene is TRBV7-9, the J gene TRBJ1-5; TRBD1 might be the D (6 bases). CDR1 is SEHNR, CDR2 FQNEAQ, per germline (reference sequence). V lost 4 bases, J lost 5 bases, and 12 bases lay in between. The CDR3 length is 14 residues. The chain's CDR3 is CASSSDRGYQPQHF. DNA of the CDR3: TGTGCCAGCAGCTCGGACAGAGGTTATCAGCCCCAGCATTTT. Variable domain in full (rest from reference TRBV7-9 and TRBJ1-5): DTGVSQNPRHKITKRGQNVTFRCDPISEHNRLYWYRQTLGQGPEFLTYFQNEAQLEKSRLLSDRFSAERPKGSFSTLEIQRTEQGDSAMYLCASSSDRGYQPQHFGDGTRLSIL.

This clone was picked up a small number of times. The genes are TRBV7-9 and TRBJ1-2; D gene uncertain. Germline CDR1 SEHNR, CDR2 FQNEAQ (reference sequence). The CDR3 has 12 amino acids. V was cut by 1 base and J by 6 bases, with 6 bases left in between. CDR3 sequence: CASSLVEDGYTF. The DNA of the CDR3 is TGTGCCAGCAGCTTAGTGGAGGATGGCTACACCTTC. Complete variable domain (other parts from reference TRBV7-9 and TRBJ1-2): DTGVSQNPRHKITKRGQNVTFRCDPISEHNRLYWYRQTLGQGPEFLTYFQNEAQLEKSRLLSDRFSAERPKGSFSTLEIQRTEQGDSAMYLCASSLVEDGYTFGSGTRLTVV.

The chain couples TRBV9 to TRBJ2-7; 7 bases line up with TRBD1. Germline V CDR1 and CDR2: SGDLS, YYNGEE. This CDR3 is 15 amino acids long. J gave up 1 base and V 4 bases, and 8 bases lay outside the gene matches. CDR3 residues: CASSRTGEGSYEQYF. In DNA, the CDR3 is TGTGCCAGCAGCCGTACAGGGGAAGGGTCCTACGAGCAGTACTTC.